This T cell receptor beta chain appears in the sequencing data of a study of beta chain features in type 1 diabetes. Study-level results: Moderately but significantly shorter TCRB CDR3s were found in Type 1 diabetes patients in all four CD4+ subsets. VDJ junctions sequenced from type 1 diabetes patients showed fewer insertions and more deletions. It was possible that PCR favored shorter templates, equally so in patients and controls.

Every bit of the isolated RNA underwent reverse transcription, so sequencing read expressed TCRB transcripts. Profiled with immunoSEQ multiplex PCR; TCRdb holds only in-frame clones, not every one. In the table there are about 240,000 clones, 27% of which are singletons. Sampling consisted of one heparinised blood draw per donor, averaging around 110 mL. Trimming pared 1 base from V and 4 bases from J, leaving 14 bases between. This CDR3 is 17 amino acids long. CDR1 SGHTA and CDR2 FQGNSA come from the germline V gene. On this clone itself: The antigen remains undetermined.

The source material was central memory CD4+ T cells from blood. The clonotype was recovered from a man in his thirties or forties in good health. This chain uses TRBV7-2 with TRBJ2-6; D gene uncertain. For the CDR3, the DNA is TGTGCCAGCAGCTTAGTGATGGGCCTGCCAGGGGCCAACGTCCTGACTTTC. It translates to CASSLVMGLPGANVLTF.